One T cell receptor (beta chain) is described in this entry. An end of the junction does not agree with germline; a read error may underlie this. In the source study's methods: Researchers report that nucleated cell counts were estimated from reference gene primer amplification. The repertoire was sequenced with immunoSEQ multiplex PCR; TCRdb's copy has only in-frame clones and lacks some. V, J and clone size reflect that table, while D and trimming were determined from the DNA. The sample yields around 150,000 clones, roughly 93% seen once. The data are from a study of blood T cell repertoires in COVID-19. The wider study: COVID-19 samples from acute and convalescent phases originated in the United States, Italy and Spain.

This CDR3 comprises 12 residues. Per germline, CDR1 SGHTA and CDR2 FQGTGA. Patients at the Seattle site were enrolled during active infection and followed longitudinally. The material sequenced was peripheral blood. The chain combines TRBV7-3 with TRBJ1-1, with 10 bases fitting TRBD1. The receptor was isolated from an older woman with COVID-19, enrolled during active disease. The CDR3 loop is CASSTHGTGVSF. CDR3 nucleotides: TGTGCCAGCAGCACGCACGGGACAGGGGTTTCTTTT.